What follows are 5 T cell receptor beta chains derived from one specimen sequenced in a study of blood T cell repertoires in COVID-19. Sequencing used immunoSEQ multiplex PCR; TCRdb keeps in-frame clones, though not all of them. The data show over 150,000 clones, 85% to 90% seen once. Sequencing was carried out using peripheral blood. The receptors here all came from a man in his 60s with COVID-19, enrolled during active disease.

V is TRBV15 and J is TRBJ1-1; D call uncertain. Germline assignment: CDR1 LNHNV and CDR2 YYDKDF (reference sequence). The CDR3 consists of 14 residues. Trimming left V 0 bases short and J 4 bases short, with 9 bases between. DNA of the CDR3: TGTGCCACCAGCAGAGATTTGGTAGTCACTGAAGCTTTCTTT. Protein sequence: CATSRDLVVTEAFF.

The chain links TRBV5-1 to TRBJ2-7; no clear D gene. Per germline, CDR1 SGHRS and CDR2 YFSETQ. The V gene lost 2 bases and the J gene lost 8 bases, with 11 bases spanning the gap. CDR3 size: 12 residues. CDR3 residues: CASSLGAEKQYF. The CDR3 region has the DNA TGCGCCAGCAGCTTAGGCGCGGAGAAGCAGTACTTC. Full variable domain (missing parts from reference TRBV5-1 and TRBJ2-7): KAGVTQTPRYLIKTRGQQVTLSCSPISGHRSVSWYQQTPGQGLQFLFEYFSETQRNKGNFPGRFSGRQFSNSRSEMNVSTLELGDSALYLCASSLGAEKQYFGPGTRLTVT.

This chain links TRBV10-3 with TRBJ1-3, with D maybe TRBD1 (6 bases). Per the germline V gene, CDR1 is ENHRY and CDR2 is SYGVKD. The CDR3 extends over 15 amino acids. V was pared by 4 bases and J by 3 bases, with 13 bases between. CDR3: CAISAGDPGGNTIYF. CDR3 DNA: TGTGCCATCAGTGCAGGGGACCCTGGTGGAAACACCATATATTTT.

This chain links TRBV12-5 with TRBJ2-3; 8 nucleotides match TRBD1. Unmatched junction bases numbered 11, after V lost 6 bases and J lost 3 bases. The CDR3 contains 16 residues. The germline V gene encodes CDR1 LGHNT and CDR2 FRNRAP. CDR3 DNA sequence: TGTGCTAGTGGCCTAGGAATCAGGGGGCCTACAGATACGCAGTATTTT. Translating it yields CASGLGIRGPTDTQYF.

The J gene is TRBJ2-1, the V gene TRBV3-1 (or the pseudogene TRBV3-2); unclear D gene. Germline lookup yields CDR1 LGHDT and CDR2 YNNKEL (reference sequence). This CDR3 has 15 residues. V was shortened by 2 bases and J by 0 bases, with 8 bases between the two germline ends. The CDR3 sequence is CASSQRPSSYNEQFF. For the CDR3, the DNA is TGTGCCAGCAGCCAACGCCCGAGCTCCTACAATGAGCAGTTCTTC.